The 14 T cell receptor beta chains below come from one sample, sequenced in a study of tumor-infiltrating lymphocytes in localized non-small cell lung cancer. Profiled with immunoSEQ multiplex PCR; TCRdb holds only in-frame clones, not every one. Of around 14,000 clones listed, about four fifths are singletons. The sequenced material came from lung tumor tissue. The origin of the receptors is a human donor with non-small cell lung cancer.

This sequence joins TRBV6-5 and TRBJ2-3, with 8 nucleotides matching TRBD2. The CDR3 is 14 amino acids. V shed 5 bases, J shed 5 bases, and the junction held 6 bases outside the gene matches. CDR1 and CDR2 (germline): MNHEY, SVGAGI. As DNA, the CDR3 is TGTGCCAGCAGTAGCGGGAGTGCTAGAGATACGCAGTATTTT. Amino acid sequence: CASSSGSARDTQYF.

The rearrangement uses TRBV2 and TRBJ2-1; 8 bases are a match to TRBD2. Per the germline V gene, CDR1 is SNHLY and CDR2 is FYNNEI. V gave up 6 bases and J gave up 2 bases; unmatched junction bases: 6. This CDR3 is 15 amino acids long. The CDR3 nucleotides read TGTGCCAGCAGCCGCGGACTAGCTACCTACAATGAGCAGTTCTTC. This gives the protein CASSRGLATYNEQFF.

V and J are TRBV5-1 and TRBJ1-1, with 7 bases matching TRBD1. The germline V gene encodes CDR1 SGHRS and CDR2 YFSETQ. V lost 2 bases and J lost 1; bases outside the gene matches: 11. The CDR3 sequence is 17 residues long. CDR3 in amino acids: CASSFLAPRTGNTEAFF. CDR3 nucleotides: TGCGCCAGCAGCTTCTTGGCCCCAAGGACAGGGAACACTGAAGCTTTCTTT.

This clone was seen just once. Here the CDR3 reads CASSLDNEQFF. The CDR3 coding sequence is TGCGCCAGCAGCCTGGACAATGAGCAGTTCTTC. The chain joins TRBV5-1 to TRBJ2-1; D unclear. The V end lost 4 bases, the J end lost 5 bases, and 4 bases lay between the germline ends. CDR3 length: 11 residues. Germline V gene sequence: CDR1 SGHRS, CDR2 YFSETQ.

V usage is TRBV4-2 and J usage is TRBJ2-2, with D tentatively TRBD2 (7 bases). CDR3 length: 16 amino acids. Trimming stripped 1 base from V and 4 bases from J, with 13 bases between. CDR1 and CDR2 (germline): LGHNA, YNFKEQ. The CDR3 sequence: CASSQVGGLGTGELFF. In DNA, the CDR3 is TGTGCCAGCAGCCAAGTGGGGGGGCTGGGCACCGGGGAGCTGTTTTTT.

This sequence joins TRBV5-5 and TRBJ2-7; D gene ambiguous. The CDR3 totals 13 residues. In germline, CDR1 is SGHKS, CDR2 YYEKEE (reference sequence). The V gene lost 4 bases and the J gene lost 3 bases, with 11 bases spanning the gap. The CDR3 nucleotides are TGTGCCAGCAGCCCGACCTCCTTCTACGAGCAGTACTTC. It codes for CASSPTSFYEQYF. The variable domain in full, with the rest retrieved from reference TRBV5-5 and TRBJ2-7, is DAGVTQSPTHLIKTRGQQVTLRCSPISGHKSVSWYQQVLGQGPQFIFQYYEKEERGRGNFPDRFSARQFPNYSSELNVNALLLGDSALYLCASSPTSFYEQYFGPGTRLTVT.

The V gene is TRBV11-2, the J gene TRBJ2-1; TRBD2 aligns across 7 bases. Germline V gene data show CDR1 as SGHAT and CDR2 as FQNNGV. The CDR3 covers 15 residues. J was trimmed by 3 bases and V by 3 bases; bases with no gene match: 5. CDR3 in amino acids: CASSFSSGLYNEQFF. DNA for the CDR3: TGTGCCAGCAGCTTTTCTAGCGGTCTCTACAATGAGCAGTTCTTC.

The rearrangement links TRBV30 to TRBJ2-3; 7 bases align to TRBD1. The CDR3 spans 13 residues. The V and J ends lost 7 bases and 2 bases, in that order; junction bases with no gene match: 6. The V gene's germline CDR1 is GTSNPN and CDR2 SVGIG (reference sequence). The CDR3 sequence: CASTGKDTDTQYF. In DNA, the CDR3 is TGTGCCTCGACAGGGAAAGACACAGATACGCAGTATTTT.

CDR3 in amino acids: CASSHSGSTDTQYF. CDR3 nucleotide sequence: TGTGCCAGCAGCCATAGCGGGAGCACAGATACGCAGTATTTT. This sequence joins TRBV7-3 and TRBJ2-3, with TRBD2 matching 7 bases. V was pared by 5 bases and J by 0 bases, with 2 bases of the junction left unmatched. This CDR3 contains 14 residues. Germline V gives CDR1 SGHTA, CDR2 FQGTGA.

This clone showed up just a few times. The J gene is TRBJ1-6, the V gene TRBV7-2, with unresolved D. This CDR3 has 12 amino acids. Germline V CDR1 and CDR2: SGHTA, FQGNSA. V lost 1 base, J lost 12 bases, and 7 bases lay in between. CDR3 coding DNA: TGTGCCAGCAGCTTAGAGGTGGGACCCCTCCACTTT. Its protein product is CASSLEVGPLHF.

This clone was seen only once. The rearrangement links TRBV6-4 to TRBJ2-3; 10 nucleotides line up with TRBD2. The V gene's germline CDR1 is MRHNA and CDR2 SNTAGT. CDR3 length equals 16 residues. The trim removed 5 bases at V and 3 bases at J, leaving 8 bases unmatched. The CDR3 region is CASSPSGSFLTDTQYF. Written as DNA, the CDR3 is TGTGCCAGCAGTCCTAGCGGGAGCTTTTTAACAGATACGCAGTATTTT.

This chain links TRBV6-1 with TRBJ2-2; 7 bases line up with TRBD2. The CDR3 length is 13 residues. Per germline, CDR1 MNHNS and CDR2 SASEGT. The trim removed 5 bases at V and 3 bases at J, leaving 0 bases unmatched. The CDR3 region has the DNA TGTGCCAGCAGTAGCGGGGACACCGGGGAGCTGTTTTTT. It encodes CASSSGDTGELFF.

The rearrangement uses TRBV23-1 and TRBJ2-7; TRBD2 matches at 11 bases. TRBV23-1 is an open reading frame, and its role is uncertain. The CDR3 covers 18 residues. V was clipped by 0 bases and J by 1 base; unmatched bases: 8. The CDR3 spells CASSQSTSGMEVSYEQYF. The CDR3 DNA reads TGCGCCAGCAGTCAATCGACTAGCGGGATGGAGGTGTCCTACGAGCAGTACTTC.

This chain connects TRBV4-3 to TRBJ1-2; D not certain. The CDR3 is made up of 13 amino acids. Germline loops: CDR1 LGHNA, CDR2 YSLEER. V was clipped by 3 bases and J by 6 bases, with 11 bases between them. The CDR3 region has the DNA TGCGCCAGCAGCCAGCACGGGAGTAATGGCTACACCTTC. Its protein product is CASSQHGSNGYTF.